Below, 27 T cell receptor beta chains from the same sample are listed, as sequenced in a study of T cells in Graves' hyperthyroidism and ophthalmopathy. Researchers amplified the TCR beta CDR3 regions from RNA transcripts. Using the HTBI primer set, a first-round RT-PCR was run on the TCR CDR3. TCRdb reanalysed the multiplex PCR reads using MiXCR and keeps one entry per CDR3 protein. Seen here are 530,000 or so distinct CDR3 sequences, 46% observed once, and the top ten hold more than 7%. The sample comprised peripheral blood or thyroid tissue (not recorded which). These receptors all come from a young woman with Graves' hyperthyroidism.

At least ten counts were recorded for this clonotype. The CDR3 DNA reads as TGCAGCGTCCAGGGTAGATACACTGAAGCTTTCTTT. Amino acid sequence: CSVQGRYTEAFF. The V and J genes are TRBV29-1 and TRBJ1-1, with a possible D match to TRBD1 (5 bases). Germline V lookup: CDR1 SQVTM, CDR2 ANQGSEA. This CDR3 is 12 amino acids long. The ends were cut back, 6 bases at V and 3 bases at J, with 11 bases in the middle.

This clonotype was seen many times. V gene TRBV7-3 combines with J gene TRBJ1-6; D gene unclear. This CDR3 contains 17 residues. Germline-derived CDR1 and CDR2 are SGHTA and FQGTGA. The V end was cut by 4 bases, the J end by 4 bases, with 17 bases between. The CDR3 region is CASSSGHWVGYNSPLHF. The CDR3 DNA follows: TGTGCCAGCAGCTCCGGCCATTGGGTCGGATATAATTCACCCCTCCACTTT.

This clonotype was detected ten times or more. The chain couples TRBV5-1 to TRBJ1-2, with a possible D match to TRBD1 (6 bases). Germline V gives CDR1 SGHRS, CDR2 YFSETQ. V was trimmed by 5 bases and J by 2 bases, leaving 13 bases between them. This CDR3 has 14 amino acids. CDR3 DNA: TGCGCCAGCAGTCCAAACACAGGGAACTATGGCTACACCTTC. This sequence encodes CASSPNTGNYGYTF.

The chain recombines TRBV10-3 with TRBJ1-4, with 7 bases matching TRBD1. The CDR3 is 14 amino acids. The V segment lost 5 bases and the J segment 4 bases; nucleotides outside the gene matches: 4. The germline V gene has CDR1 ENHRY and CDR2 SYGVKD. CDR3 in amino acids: CAISTGQYNEKLFF. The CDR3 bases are TGTGCCATCAGTACGGGACAGTATAATGAAAAACTGTTTTTT.

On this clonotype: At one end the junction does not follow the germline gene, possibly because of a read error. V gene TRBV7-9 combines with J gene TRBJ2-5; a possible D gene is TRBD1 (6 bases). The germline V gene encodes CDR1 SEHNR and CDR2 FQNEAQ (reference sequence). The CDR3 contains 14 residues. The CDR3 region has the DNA TGCGCCAGCAGCCAAGTGCCGGACAGTGTTATACAGTACTTC. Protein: CASSQVPDSVIQYF. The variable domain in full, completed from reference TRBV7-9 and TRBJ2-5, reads DTGVSQNPRHKITKRGQNVTFRCDPISEHNRLYWYRQTLGQGPEFLTYFQNEAQLEKSRLLSDRFSAERPKGSFSTLEIQRTEQGDSAMYLCASSQVPDSVIQYFGPGTRLLVL.

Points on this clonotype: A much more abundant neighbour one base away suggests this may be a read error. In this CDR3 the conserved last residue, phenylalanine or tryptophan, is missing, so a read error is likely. The CDR3 DNA reads as TGTGCCAGCAGTGAAACAGACTCTGGAAACACCATATATTCT. Translated, it gives CASSETDSGNTIYS. The chain joins TRBV6-1 to TRBJ1-3, with D unresolved. Germline V gene data show CDR1 as MNHNS and CDR2 as SASEGT. V was shortened by 2 bases and J by 0 bases, with 5 bases between the two germline ends. This CDR3 is built from 14 residues.

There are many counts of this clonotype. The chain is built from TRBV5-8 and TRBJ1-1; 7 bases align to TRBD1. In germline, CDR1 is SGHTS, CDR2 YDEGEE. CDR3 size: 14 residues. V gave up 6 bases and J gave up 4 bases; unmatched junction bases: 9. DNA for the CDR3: TGTGCCAGCAACGAGGGGGCGCATAGCACTGAAGCTTTCTTT. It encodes CASNEGAHSTEAFF. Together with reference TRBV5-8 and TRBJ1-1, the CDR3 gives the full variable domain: EAGVTQSPTHLIKTRGQQATLRCSPISGHTSVYWYQQALGLGLQFLLWYDEGEERNRGNFPPRFSGRQFPNYSSELNVNALELEDSALYLCASNEGAHSTEAFFGQGTRLTVV.

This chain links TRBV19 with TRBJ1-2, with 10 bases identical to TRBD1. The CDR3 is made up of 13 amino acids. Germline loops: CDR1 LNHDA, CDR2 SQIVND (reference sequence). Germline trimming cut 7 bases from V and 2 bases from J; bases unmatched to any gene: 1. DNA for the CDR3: TGTGCCAGTATGACAGGGGGCAACTATGGCTACACCTTC. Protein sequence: CASMTGGNYGYTF.

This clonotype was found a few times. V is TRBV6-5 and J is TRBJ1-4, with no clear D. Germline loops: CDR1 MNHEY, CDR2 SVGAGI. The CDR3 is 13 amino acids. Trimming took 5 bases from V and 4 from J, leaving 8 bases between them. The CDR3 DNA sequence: TGTGCCAGCAGTGGCTCGGTTAATGAAAAACTGTTTTTT. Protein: CASSGSVNEKLFF.

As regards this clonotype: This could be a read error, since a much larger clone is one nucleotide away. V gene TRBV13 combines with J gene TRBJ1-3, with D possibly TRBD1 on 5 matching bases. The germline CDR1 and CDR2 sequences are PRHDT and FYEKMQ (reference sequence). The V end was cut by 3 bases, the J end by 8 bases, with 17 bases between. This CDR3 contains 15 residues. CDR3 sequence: CASSFGRGSGDTIYF. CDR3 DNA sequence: TGTGCCAGCAGCTTTGGTCGGGGGAGCGGAGACACCATATATTTT.

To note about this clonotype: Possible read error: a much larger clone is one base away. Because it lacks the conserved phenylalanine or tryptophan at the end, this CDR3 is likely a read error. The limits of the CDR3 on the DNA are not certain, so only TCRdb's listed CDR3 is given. The CDR3 sequence is CASSTAGRSLLSSFC. The genes are TRBV19 and TRBJ1-1. The length of the CDR3 is 15 amino acids, counting both ends. Germline V gene data show CDR1 as LNHDA and CDR2 as SQIVND (reference sequence).

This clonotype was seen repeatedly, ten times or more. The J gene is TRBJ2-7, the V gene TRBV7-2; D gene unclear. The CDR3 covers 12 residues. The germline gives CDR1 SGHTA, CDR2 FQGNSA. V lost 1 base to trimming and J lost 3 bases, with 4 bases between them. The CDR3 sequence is CASSLVVYEQYF. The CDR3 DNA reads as TGTGCCAGCAGCTTAGTGGTCTACGAGCAGTACTTC.

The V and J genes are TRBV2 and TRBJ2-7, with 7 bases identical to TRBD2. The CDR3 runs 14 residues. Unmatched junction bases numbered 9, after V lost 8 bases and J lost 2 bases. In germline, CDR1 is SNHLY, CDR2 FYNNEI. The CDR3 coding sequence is TGTGCCAGCGCAATGGGGCGGGGGACCTACGAGCAGTACTTC. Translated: CASAMGRGTYEQYF.

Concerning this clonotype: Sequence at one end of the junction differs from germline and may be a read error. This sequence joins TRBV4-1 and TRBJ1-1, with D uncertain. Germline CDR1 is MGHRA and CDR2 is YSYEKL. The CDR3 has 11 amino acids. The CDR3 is CASRQDWRAFF. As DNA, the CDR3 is TGTGCCAGCAGGCAAGATTGGCGGGCTTTCTTT.

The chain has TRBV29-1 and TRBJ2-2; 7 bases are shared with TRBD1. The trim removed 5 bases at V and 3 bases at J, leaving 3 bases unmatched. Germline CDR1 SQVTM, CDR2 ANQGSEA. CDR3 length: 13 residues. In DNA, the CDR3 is TGCAGCGTTTTCGACAGGGACACCGGGGAGCTGTTTTTT. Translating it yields CSVFDRDTGELFF.

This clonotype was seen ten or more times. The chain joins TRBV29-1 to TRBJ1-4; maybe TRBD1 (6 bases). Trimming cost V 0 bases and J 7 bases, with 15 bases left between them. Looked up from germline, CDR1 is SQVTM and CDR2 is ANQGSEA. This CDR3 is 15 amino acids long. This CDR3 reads CSVEDREGVREKLFF. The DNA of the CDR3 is TGCAGCGTTGAAGATCGGGAGGGGGTTCGTGAAAAACTGTTTTTT.

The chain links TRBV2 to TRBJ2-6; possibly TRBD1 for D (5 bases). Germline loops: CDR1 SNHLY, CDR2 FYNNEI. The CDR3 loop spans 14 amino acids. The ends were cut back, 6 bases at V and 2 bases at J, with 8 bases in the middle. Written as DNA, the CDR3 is TGTGCCAGCAGGTGGGGCACTGGGGCCAACGTCCTGACTTTC. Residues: CASRWGTGANVLTF.

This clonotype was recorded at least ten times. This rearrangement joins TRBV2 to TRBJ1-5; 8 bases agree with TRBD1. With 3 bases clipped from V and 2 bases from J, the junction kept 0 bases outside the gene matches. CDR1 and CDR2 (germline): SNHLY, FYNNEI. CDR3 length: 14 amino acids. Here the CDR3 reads CASSETGGNQPQHF. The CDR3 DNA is TGTGCCAGCAGTGAGACAGGGGGCAATCAGCCCCAGCATTTT.

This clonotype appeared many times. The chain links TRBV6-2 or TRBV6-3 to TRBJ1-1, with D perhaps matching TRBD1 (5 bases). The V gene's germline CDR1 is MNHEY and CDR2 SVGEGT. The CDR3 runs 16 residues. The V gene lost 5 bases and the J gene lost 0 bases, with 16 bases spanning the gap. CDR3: CASSLLQVTLNTEAFF. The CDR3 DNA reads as TGTGCCAGCAGTCTTCTACAGGTGACTCTGAACACTGAAGCTTTCTTT.

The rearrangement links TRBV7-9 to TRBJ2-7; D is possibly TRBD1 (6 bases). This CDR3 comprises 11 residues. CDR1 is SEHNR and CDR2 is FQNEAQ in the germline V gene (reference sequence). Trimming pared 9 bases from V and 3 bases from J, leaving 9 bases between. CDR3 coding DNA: TGTGCCAGTGCAGGGGTCTACGAGCAGTACTTC. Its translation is CASAGVYEQYF.

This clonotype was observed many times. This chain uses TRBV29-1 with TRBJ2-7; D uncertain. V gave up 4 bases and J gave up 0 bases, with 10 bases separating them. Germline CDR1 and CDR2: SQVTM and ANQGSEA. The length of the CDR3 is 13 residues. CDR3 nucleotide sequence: TGCAGCGTTGGAGAGGTGAGCTCCTACGAGCAGTACTTC. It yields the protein CSVGEVSSYEQYF.

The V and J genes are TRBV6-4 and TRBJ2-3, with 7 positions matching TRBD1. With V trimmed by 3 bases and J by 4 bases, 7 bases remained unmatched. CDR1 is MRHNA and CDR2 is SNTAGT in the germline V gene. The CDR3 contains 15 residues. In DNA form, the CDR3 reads TGTGCCAGCAGTGAAACAGGGGACGGCCCAGATACGCAGTATTTT. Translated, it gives CASSETGDGPDTQYF.

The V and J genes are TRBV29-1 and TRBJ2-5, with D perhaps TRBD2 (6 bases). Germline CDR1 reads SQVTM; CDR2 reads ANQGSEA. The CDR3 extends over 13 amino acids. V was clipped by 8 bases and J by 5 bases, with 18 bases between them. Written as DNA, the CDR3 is TGCAGCTTAATACCGGGGGACGTGGAGACCCAGTACTTC. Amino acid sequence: CSLIPGDVETQYF. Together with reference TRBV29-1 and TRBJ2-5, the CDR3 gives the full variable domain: SAVISQKPSRDICQRGTSLTIQCQVDSQVTMMFWYRQQPGQSLTLIATANQGSEATYESGFVIDKFPISRPNLTFSTLTVSNMSPEDSSIYLCSLIPGDVETQYFGPGTRLLVL.

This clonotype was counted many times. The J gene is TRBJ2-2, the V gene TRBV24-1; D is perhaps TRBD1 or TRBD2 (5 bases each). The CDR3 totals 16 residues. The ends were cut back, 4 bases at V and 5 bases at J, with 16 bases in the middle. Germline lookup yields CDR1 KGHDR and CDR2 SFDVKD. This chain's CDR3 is CATSDRDPAITGELFF. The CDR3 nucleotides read TGTGCCACCAGTGACAGGGACCCTGCGATTACCGGGGAGCTGTTTTTT.

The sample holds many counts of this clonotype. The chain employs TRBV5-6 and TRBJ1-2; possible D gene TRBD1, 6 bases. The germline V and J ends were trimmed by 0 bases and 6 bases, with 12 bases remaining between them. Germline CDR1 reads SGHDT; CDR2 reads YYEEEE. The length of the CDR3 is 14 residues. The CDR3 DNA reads TGTGCCAGCAGCTTGGTGGGGGCTAGACATGGCTACACCTTC. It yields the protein CASSLVGARHGYTF.

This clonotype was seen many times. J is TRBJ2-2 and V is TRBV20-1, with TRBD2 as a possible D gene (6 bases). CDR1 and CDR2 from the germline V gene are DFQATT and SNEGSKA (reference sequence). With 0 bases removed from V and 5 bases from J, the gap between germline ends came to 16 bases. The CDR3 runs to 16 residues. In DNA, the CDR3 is TGCAGTGCTAGAGACCTCCATGGGAGGAGGACCGGGGAGCTGTTTTTT. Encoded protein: CSARDLHGRRTGELFF.

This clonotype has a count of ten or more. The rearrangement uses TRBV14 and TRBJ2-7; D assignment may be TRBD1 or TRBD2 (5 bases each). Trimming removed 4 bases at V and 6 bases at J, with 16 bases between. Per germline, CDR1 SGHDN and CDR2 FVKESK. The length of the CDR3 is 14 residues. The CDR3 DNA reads TGTGCCAGCAGCCCCGGGGCACCTCTCCGCGAGCAGTACTTC. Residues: CASSPGAPLREQYF.